This T cell receptor (beta chain) emerged from a study of Graves' ophthalmopathy and Graves' hyperthyroidism (dated by TCRdb to about 2018). About the study as a whole: Peripheral blood was collected at initial diagnosis, before any treatment. To tell Graves' ophthalmopathy apart from Graves' hyperthyroidism, and to predict which patients would progress to ophthalmopathy, the study relied on TCR beta repertoire signatures. In total, 135 blood samples were TCR-sequenced: 43 ophthalmopathy, over 70 hyperthyroidism and approximately 17 hyperthyroidism-to-ophthalmopathy patients. To explore V-J signatures that distinguish ophthalmopathy from hyperthyroidism, a discovery set of 100 patients was enrolled, made up of some 41 with ophthalmopathy and around 60 with stable hyperthyroidism. An independent validation cohort comprised about 20 hyperthyroidism patients and roughly 15 patients who later progressed from hyperthyroidism to ophthalmopathy. In roughly 6 hyperthyroidism patients, T-cell repertoires of thyroid tissue and blood were compared. After sampling, hyperthyroidism patients received methimazole starting at 30 mg daily, and ophthalmopathy patients received high-dose intravenous methylprednisolone. The 100 or so discovery patients were divided at random into training and test sets in a 7:3 ratio. The investigation overall reported the following: Sample size was not statistically predetermined, and group allocation was not concealed from the investigators. In cross-validation, the 13-signature model distinguished ophthalmopathy from stable hyperthyroidism with around 86% sensitivity and approximately 81% specificity, while in the test set the corresponding values were about 80% and 75%. Most of the expanded thyroid clonotypes with a frequency above 0.001 were also detected in blood, and it was suggested that the thyroid immune response may be reflected by blood repertoires. In validation, the model predicted ophthalmopathy progression with about 71% sensitivity and roughly 78% specificity; some twelve predicted patients were CT-confirmed with GO in a median of around 6.5 months.

TCR beta CDR3 regions were amplified from RNA transcripts for repertoire sequencing. A first-round RT-PCR used HTBI primers with the Qiagen OneStep RT-PCR kit, followed by a second-round multiplex PCR, size selection and purification. Libraries were sequenced on an Illumina HiSeq2000 using paired-end 100 bp reads. In the paper's pipeline: SOAPnuke was used for read processing, and reads with adapters, uncalled bases, a mean Phred below 15, or no exact constant-primer or identifier match were discarded. COPE v1.2.5 was used to merge the high-quality paired reads. Unique nucleotide sequences were defined as clonotypes and aligned to IMGT TRB V, D and J references using MiTCR v1.1. Only V-J combinations with frequency above 0.0001 were analysed, covering around 99% of repertoires. For each V-J combination, a TCR clonal expansion and chaos score was defined as the ratio of F50 clonal expansion to chaos observed in the TCRdist matrix. Features were reduced by Welch's t-statistics and random forest to approximately 12 V-J combinations, which fed a naive Bayes classifier. The Morisita-Horn index was used to measure how similar the thyroid and blood repertoires were. The raw public reads went through TCRdb reprocessing: fastp at Q25, MiXCR clone calling, in-frame beta chains kept. Identical CDR3 protein sequences are pooled into one entry, listed with their most common genes and DNA. In this record, the V and J calls reflect TCRdb's handling and not the investigators' own analysis. The sample contains about 500,000 distinct CDR3 sequences, 14% of them found a single time. The ten largest clones add up to about a tenth of the sample.

Ophthalmopathy patients were characterized by moderately to severely active disease, a Clinical Activity Score of at least 3, a NOSPECS grade of at least 4, and a disease duration under 3 months. Patients with other autoimmune diseases, uncontrolled infections, pregnancy or lactation were excluded. Clinical symptoms, serum thyroxine, TRAb, thyroid ultrasound and orbital computed tomography formed the basis of the diagnosis. Using Ficoll-Paque density gradient centrifugation, PBMCs were isolated from 9 to 10 ml of fresh peripheral blood. Total RNA was extracted with Trizol reagent and quality-checked on an Agilent 2100 Bioanalyzer. This clonotype showed up many times. Its antigen is currently not known. Per-nucleotide qualities are absent, and no much larger clonotype sits a single base away. Material for sequencing was blood. The TCR was taken from a woman between 25 and 40 years old with Graves' ophthalmopathy. Donor details come from another sample of the same person, matched by shared clones.

The CDR3 has the sequence CASSLDSIYGYTF. The nucleotide sequence is TGTGCCAGCAGTTTAGACAGTATCTATGGCTACACCTTC. This chain is built from TRBV12-3 or TRBV12-4 and TRBJ1-2, with no confident D gene call. V is cut by 1 base and J by 4 bases, and the space between the germline ends is 7 bases. The CDR3 sequence holds 13 residues, the cysteine and phenylalanine included. Here the CDR3 DNA is all that survives: 39 bases in frame from base 1.